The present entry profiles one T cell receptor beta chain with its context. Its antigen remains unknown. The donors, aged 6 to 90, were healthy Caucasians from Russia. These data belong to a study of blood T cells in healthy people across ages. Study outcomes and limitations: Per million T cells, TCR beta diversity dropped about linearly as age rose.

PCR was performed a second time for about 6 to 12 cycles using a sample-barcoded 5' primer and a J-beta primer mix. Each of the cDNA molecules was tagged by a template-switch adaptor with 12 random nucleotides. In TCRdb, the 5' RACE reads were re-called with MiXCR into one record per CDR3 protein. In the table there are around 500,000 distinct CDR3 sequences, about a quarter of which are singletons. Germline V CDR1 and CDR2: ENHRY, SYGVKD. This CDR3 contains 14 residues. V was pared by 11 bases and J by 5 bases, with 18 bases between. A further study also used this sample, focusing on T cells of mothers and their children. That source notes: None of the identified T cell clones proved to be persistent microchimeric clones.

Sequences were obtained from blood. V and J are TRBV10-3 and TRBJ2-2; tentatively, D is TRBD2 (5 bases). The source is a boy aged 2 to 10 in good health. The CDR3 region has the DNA TGTGCCTCCGTGGACTCCCTTGGGACCGGGGAGCTGTTTTTT. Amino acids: CASVDSLGTGELFF.